The T cell receptor (beta chain) under discussion was sequenced for a study of metastatic and nonmetastatic thyroid tumors. Background on the study: Repertoires were compared across blood and tumor or nodule tissue from malignant and benign thyroid patients.

All patients were treatment-naive before thyroid surgery. The V and J ends lost 6 bases and 1 base respectively, with 9 bases between them. This CDR3 has 12 residues. Germline V gives CDR1 DFQATT, CDR2 SNEGSKA (reference sequence). There are many counts of this clone. From the PCR reads, TCRdb re-called clones with MiXCR. Of 25,000 to 35,000 clones in the sample, roughly a tenth were seen once. The chain couples TRBV20-1 to TRBJ1-1, with D possibly being TRBD1 (6 bases). This sequence was found in a female donor with papillary thyroid cancer or a benign thyroid nodule (not recorded which). Some clones in this sample may be carry-over from other donors' samples. Sequencing input: blood. CDR3 sequence reads: CSAGQPNTEAFF. CDR3 DNA: TGCAGTGCAGGACAGCCGAACACTGAAGCTTTCTTT.